This T cell receptor beta chain was sequenced during a study of blood T cell repertoires in COVID-19. The table came from immunoSEQ multiplex PCR; TCRdb's copy has only in-frame clones and leaves some out. The table has around 300,000 clones, 85% seen once. Enrolled through a virtual design, the participants were between roughly 18 and 100 years of age and came from under 30 US areas. Germline V gene data show CDR1 as SGHDT and CDR2 as YYEEEE. This CDR3 has 16 residues. V trimming: 3 bases; J trimming: 6 bases; junction bases outside the gene matches: 12. The clonotype comes from a woman in her forties or fifties who had recovered from COVID-19. Sequenced material: PBMCs or T cells enriched from blood (not recorded which). This chain uses TRBV5-6 with TRBJ1-1; 9 bases line up with TRBD1. The CDR3 sequence is CASSSDRGFLGSEAFF. CDR3 in DNA: TGTGCCAGCAGCTCGGACAGGGGCTTCCTTGGTTCTGAAGCTTTCTTT.